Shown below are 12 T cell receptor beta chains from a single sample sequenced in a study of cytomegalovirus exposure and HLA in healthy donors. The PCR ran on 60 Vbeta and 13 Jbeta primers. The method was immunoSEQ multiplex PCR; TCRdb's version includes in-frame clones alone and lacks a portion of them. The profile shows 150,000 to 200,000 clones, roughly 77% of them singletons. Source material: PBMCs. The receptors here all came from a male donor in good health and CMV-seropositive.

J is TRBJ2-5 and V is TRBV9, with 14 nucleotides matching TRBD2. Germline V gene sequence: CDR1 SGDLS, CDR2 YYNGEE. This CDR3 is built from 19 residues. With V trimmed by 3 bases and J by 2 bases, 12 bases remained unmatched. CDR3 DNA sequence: TGTGCCAGCAGCGGAGGGATTGGACTAGCGGGGGGCCTACAAGAGACCCAGTACTTC. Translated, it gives CASSGGIGLAGGLQETQYF.

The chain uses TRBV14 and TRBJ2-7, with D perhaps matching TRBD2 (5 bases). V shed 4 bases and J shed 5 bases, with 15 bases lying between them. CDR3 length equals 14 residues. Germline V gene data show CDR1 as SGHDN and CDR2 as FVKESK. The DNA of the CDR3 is TGTGCCAGCAGCCCCTATGGGGAGAACCACGAGCAGTACTTC. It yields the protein CASSPYGENHEQYF.

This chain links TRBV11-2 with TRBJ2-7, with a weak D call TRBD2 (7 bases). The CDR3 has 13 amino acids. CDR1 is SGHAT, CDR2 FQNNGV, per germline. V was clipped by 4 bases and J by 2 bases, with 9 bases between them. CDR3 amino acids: CASSYGGPYEQYF. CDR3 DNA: TGTGCCAGCAGCTACGGGGGGCCCTACGAGCAGTACTTC.

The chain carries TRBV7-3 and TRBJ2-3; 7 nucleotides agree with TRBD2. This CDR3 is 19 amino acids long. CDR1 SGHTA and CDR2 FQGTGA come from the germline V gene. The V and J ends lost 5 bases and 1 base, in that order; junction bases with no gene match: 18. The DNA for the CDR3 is TGTGCCAGCAGCCCGACCCGTCGTGCTAGCGGTTACCGCACAGATACGCAGTATTTT. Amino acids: CASSPTRRASGYRTDTQYF.

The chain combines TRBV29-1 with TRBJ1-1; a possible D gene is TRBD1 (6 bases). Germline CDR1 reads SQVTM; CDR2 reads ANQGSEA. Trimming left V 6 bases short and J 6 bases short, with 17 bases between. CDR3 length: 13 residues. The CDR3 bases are TGCAGCGTCACTCTACAGGGTCGGGCTGAAGCTTTCTTT. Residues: CSVTLQGRAEAFF. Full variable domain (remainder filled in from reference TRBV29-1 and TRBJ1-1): SAVISQKPSRDICQRGTSLTIQCQVDSQVTMMFWYRQQPGQSLTLIATANQGSEATYESGFVIDKFPISRPNLTFSTLTVSNMSPEDSSIYLCSVTLQGRAEAFFGQGTRLTVV.

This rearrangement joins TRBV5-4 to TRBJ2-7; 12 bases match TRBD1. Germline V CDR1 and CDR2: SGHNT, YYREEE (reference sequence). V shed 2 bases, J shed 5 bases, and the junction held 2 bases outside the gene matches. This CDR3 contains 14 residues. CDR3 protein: CASSFGTGGDEQYF. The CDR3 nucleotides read TGTGCCAGCAGCTTTGGGACAGGGGGCGACGAGCAGTACTTC.

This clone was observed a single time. The CDR3 DNA follows: TGTGCCAGCAGGCCAGGGGGAATGAACACTGAAGCTTTCTTT. Translation gives CASRPGGMNTEAFF. The rearrangement joins TRBV7-2 to TRBJ1-1; 7 positions match TRBD1. The CDR3 loop spans 14 amino acids. V lost 6 bases to trimming and J lost 0 bases; unmatched junction nucleotides: 4. CDR1 is SGHTA and CDR2 is FQGNSA in the germline V gene.

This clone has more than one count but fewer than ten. Here the CDR3 DNA reads TGTGCCAGCAGCCCAGGACAGGTGGAGCAGTACTTC. It is translated as CASSPGQVEQYF. The rearrangement joins TRBV5-6 to TRBJ2-7, with 7 positions matching TRBD1. The V segment lost 4 bases and the J segment 7 bases; nucleotides outside the gene matches: 5. The CDR3 has 12 residues. Germline values: CDR1 SGHDT, CDR2 YYEEEE.

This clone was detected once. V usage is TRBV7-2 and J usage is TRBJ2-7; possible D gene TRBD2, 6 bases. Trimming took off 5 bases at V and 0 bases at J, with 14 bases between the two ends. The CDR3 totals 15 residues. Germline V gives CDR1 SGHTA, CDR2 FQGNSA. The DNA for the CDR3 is TGTGCCAGCAGCCCGGGACTGGGACTCTCCTACGAGCAGTACTTC. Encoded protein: CASSPGLGLSYEQYF.

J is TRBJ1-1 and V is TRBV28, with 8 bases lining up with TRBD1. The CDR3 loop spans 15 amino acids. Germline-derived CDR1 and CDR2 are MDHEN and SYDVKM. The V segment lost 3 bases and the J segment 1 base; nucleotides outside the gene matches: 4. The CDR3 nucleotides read TGTGCCAGCAGTTTGTACGGGACAGGGAACACTGAAGCTTTCTTT. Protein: CASSLYGTGNTEAFF.

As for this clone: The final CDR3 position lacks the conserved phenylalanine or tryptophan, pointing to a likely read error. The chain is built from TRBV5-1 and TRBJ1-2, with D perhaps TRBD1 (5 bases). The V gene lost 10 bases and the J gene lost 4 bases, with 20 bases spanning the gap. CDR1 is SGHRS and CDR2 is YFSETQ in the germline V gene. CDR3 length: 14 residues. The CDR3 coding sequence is TGCGCCCGTCCCGGGGAGGGGCTTCGCTATGGCTACACCTCC. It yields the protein CARPGEGLRYGYTS.

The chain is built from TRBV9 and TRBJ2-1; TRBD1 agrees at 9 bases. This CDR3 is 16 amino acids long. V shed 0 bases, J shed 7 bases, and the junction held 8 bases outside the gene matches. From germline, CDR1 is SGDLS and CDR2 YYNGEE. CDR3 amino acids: CASSVVGTGNYNEQFF. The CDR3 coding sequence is TGTGCCAGCAGCGTAGTGGGGACAGGGAATTATAATGAGCAGTTCTTC.